A single sample is the source of the 30 T cell receptor beta chains below, sequenced in a study of early T cells in non-severe SARS-CoV-2 infection. In TCRdb, the 5' RACE reads were re-called with MiXCR into one record per CDR3 protein. The sample carries about 64,000 distinct CDR3 sequences, about 11% recorded once. Sequencing used whole blood, obtained at baseline. The receptor set was obtained from an adult who was a healthcare worker with PCR-confirmed SARS-CoV-2 infection or an uninfected control (not recorded which).

The rearrangement links TRBV4-3 to TRBJ2-1; 8 bases are a match to TRBD2. The trim removed 3 bases at V and 7 bases at J, leaving 5 bases unmatched. The CDR3 contains 14 residues. Germline CDR1 is LGHNA and CDR2 is YSLEER. CDR3: CASSQGGGPNEQFF. The CDR3 region has the DNA TGCGCCAGCAGCCAGGGCGGGGGGCCGAATGAGCAGTTCTTC.

As concerns this clonotype: One end of the junction fails to match germline, which may point to a read error. The chain is built from TRBV7-2 and TRBJ2-1; weak D call: TRBD2 (5 bases). Germline CDR1 SGHTA, CDR2 FQGNSA. This CDR3 has 15 residues. CDR3 in amino acids: CASSLAVGGYNEQFF. In nucleotides, the CDR3 is TGTGCCAGCAGCCTAGCCGTCGGCGGCTACAATGAGCAGTTCTTC. Supplemented by reference TRBV7-2 and TRBJ2-1, the full variable domain reads GAGVSQSPSNKVTEKGKDVELRCDPISGHTALYWYRQSLGQGLEFLIYFQGNSAPDKSGLPSDRFSAERTGGSVSTLTIQRTQQEDSAVYLCASSLAVGGYNEQFFGPGTRLTVL.

The rearrangement links TRBV18 to TRBJ1-1; 8 positions match TRBD1. Per germline, CDR1 KGHSH and CDR2 LQKENI. This CDR3 contains 15 residues. J gave up 2 bases and V 5 bases, and 7 bases lay outside the gene matches. In DNA, the CDR3 is TGTGCCAGCTCAAAAATGCAGGGGGCAAACACTGAAGCTTTCTTT. Its translation: CASSKMQGANTEAFF.

This chain connects TRBV6-5 to TRBJ2-7; no definite D call. The CDR3 spans 13 residues. V lost 3 bases and J lost 9, with 15 bases in between. Germline V gives CDR1 MNHEY, CDR2 SVGAGI. The DNA for the CDR3 is TGTGCCAGCAGTTATGATCTGTCTACGAGGCAGTACTTC. It yields the protein CASSYDLSTRQYF.

This clonotype was picked up a small number of times. The chain uses TRBV5-1 and TRBJ2-3, with no clear D. CDR3 length: 13 amino acids. Trimming took off 6 bases at V and 6 bases at J, with 14 bases between the two ends. The V gene's germline CDR1 is SGHRS and CDR2 YFSETQ. The CDR3 DNA sequence: TGCGCCAGCACCAGCATGGGTACGGATACGCAGTATTTT. This gives the protein CASTSMGTDTQYF.

This clonotype was detected a few times. The chain has TRBV11-3 and TRBJ2-2; 13 bases are shared with TRBD2. With V trimmed by 4 bases and J by 5 bases, 4 bases remained unmatched. This CDR3 is built from 16 residues. Looked up from germline, CDR1 is SGHNT and CDR2 is YENEEA. CDR3 protein: CASSSRLAGGTGELFF. The CDR3 nucleotides are TGTGCCAGCAGCTCAAGACTAGCGGGGGGAACCGGGGAGCTGTTTTTT.

The rearrangement uses TRBV5-6 and TRBJ2-2, with D unclear. Trimming shortened V by 2 bases and J by 4 bases, and 15 bases separated the two germline ends. Looked up from germline, CDR1 is SGHDT and CDR2 is YYEEEE. CDR3 size: 16 residues. The CDR3 DNA reads TGTGCCAGCAGCTTAAGGCAGAGAGTGCTCACCGGGGAGCTGTTTTTT. As protein: CASSLRQRVLTGELFF.

Ten or more counts support this clonotype. This chain's CDR3 is CASSVPGTGWETQYF. CDR3 sequence (DNA): TGTGCCAGCAGCGTGCCCGGGACAGGGTGGGAGACCCAGTACTTC. V is TRBV11-2 and J is TRBJ2-5; 9 nucleotides agree with TRBD1. This CDR3 is built from 15 residues. Germline V gene lookup returns CDR1 SGHAT and CDR2 FQNNGV. The ends lost 5 bases at V and 5 bases at J; junction bases unmatched: 9.

The V gene is TRBV20-1, the J gene TRBJ1-2, with 7 bases matching TRBD1. This CDR3 has 16 amino acids. V trimming: 2 bases; J trimming: 4 bases; junction bases outside the gene matches: 13. CDR1 DFQATT and CDR2 SNEGSKA come from the germline V gene (reference sequence). The CDR3 DNA sequence: TGCAGTGCTAGACCAATAGAGCGGGACAGCACCTATGGCTACACCTTC. Protein product: CSARPIERDSTYGYTF.

Concerning this clonotype: A junction boundary mismatches the germline segment, possibly from a read error. V is TRBV5-1 and J is TRBJ1-4, with a weak D call TRBD1 (5 bases). The CDR3 has 15 amino acids. The germline V gene encodes CDR1 SGHRS and CDR2 YFSETQ. DNA of the CDR3: TGTGCCAGCAGTTCGGGGGACTGGAGAAATGAAAAACTGTTTTTT. It translates to CASSSGDWRNEKLFF.

V gene TRBV29-1 combines with J gene TRBJ2-4, with no clear D. With 4 bases removed from V and 2 bases from J, the gap between germline ends came to 12 bases. The CDR3 is 14 amino acids. From germline, CDR1 is SQVTM and CDR2 ANQGSEA. CDR3 DNA sequence: TGCAGCGTTGTTGGCGTTGATTCCAAAAACATTCAGTACTTC. Translation: CSVVGVDSKNIQYF.

This rearrangement joins TRBV7-6 to TRBJ2-2, with a weak D call TRBD2 (7 bases). Per germline, CDR1 SGHVS and CDR2 FNYEAQ. The CDR3 runs 15 residues. Trimming pared 1 base from V and 5 bases from J, leaving 11 bases between. The CDR3 DNA reads TGTGCCAGCAGCTTAGTCGGGGGGACAACCGGGGAGCTGTTTTTT. Amino acids: CASSLVGGTTGELFF.

The chain recombines TRBV20-1 with TRBJ2-3, with 7 bases identical to TRBD1. The CDR3 is 18 amino acids. V was clipped by 0 bases and J by 0 bases; unmatched bases: 12. CDR1 is DFQATT and CDR2 is SNEGSKA in the germline V gene (reference sequence). This chain's CDR3 is CSARDEGGPRPSTDTQYF. The CDR3, as DNA: TGCAGTGCTAGAGATGAAGGGGGCCCGCGTCCTAGCACAGATACGCAGTATTTT.

The genes are TRBV5-1 and TRBJ2-3; tentative D call: TRBD1 (6 bases). V was pared by 4 bases and J by 5 bases, with 11 bases between. Germline V gene sequence: CDR1 SGHRS, CDR2 YFSETQ. The CDR3 has 13 residues. This chain's CDR3 is CASSVLQGDTQYF. The CDR3 nucleotides are TGCGCCAGCAGCGTGCTACAGGGAGATACGCAGTATTTT.

Ten or more counts support this clonotype. The chain employs TRBV6-2 or TRBV6-3 and TRBJ2-3, with D unclear. The V end lost 1 base, the J end lost 0 bases, and 8 bases lay between the germline ends. The CDR3 is 15 amino acids. Germline CDR1 reads MNHEY; CDR2 reads SVGEGT. The CDR3 nucleotides read TGTGCCAGCAGTTACTTGGGCACTAGCACAGATACGCAGTATTTT. This encodes CASSYLGTSTDTQYF.

V gene TRBV14 combines with J gene TRBJ1-1; D remains ambiguous. CDR1 SGHDN and CDR2 FVKESK come from the germline V gene. V lost 4 bases to trimming and J lost 3 bases, with 12 bases between them. This CDR3 comprises 14 residues. The CDR3 spells CASSRYMGYTEAFF. CDR3 DNA: TGTGCCAGCAGCCGGTACATGGGTTACACTGAAGCTTTCTTT.

The chain has TRBV10-2 and TRBJ2-5; D is possibly TRBD1 (6 bases). Deletions cut 1 base from V and 4 bases from J, with 7 bases between. CDR3 length equals 13 residues. Germline V gene sequence: CDR1 WSHSY, CDR2 SAAADI. CDR3 nucleotides: TGCGCCAGCAGTGAGTTAGGGGGAGAGACCCAGTACTTC. The encoded protein is CASSELGGETQYF.

The chain couples TRBV6-5 to TRBJ2-5; D perhaps matches TRBD2 (5 bases). The V gene's germline CDR1 is MNHEY and CDR2 SVGAGI. Trimming removed 6 bases from V and 5 bases from J, with 13 bases in between. The CDR3 contains 13 residues. For the CDR3, the DNA is TGTGCCAGCAGGGCCATGTCGGGGGAGACCCAGTACTTC. It specifies CASRAMSGETQYF.

This clonotype was counted many times. The CDR3 is CASSLVAGIHGYTF. CDR3 nucleotide sequence: TGTGCCAGCAGCTTAGTAGCAGGCATCCATGGCTACACCTTC. The chain recombines TRBV11-2 with TRBJ1-2, with D hard to call. The V end was cut by 1 base, the J end by 6 bases, with 12 bases between. This CDR3 spans 14 amino acids. CDR1 and CDR2 from the germline V gene are SGHAT and FQNNGV. The full variable domain, in which reference TRBV11-2 and TRBJ1-2 provide the parts outside the CDR3, is EAGVAQSPRYKIIEKRQSVAFWCNPISGHATLYWYQQILGQGPKLLIQFQNNGVVDDSQLPKDRFSAERLKGVDSTLKIQPAKLEDSAVYLCASSLVAGIHGYTFGSGTRLTVV.

Here the CDR3 DNA reads TGTGCCAGCAGTTACCTCCCGTTGGGCAGAGCCTACGAGCAGTACTTC. This codes for CASSYLPLGRAYEQYF. J is TRBJ2-7 and V is TRBV6-2 or TRBV6-3; no definite D call. This CDR3 comprises 16 residues. CDR1 MNHEY and CDR2 SVGEGT come from the germline V gene. Trimming cost V 2 bases and J 2 bases, with 16 bases left between them.

This sequence joins TRBV7-9 and TRBJ1-1; TRBD1 matches 7 bases. Germline CDR1 reads SEHNR; CDR2 reads FQNEAQ (reference sequence). The junction had 7 bases not matched to a gene; V was cut back by 3 bases and J by 12 bases. This CDR3 comprises 12 residues. CDR3 coding DNA: TGTGCCAGCAGCTTTAACAGGGGAACGCCTTTCTTT. Translated: CASSFNRGTPFF.

V gene TRBV10-3 combines with J gene TRBJ1-1; 8 bases agree with TRBD1. The CDR3 contains 15 residues. Germline V gives CDR1 ENHRY, CDR2 SYGVKD. The ends lost 4 bases at V and 0 bases at J; junction bases unmatched: 4. The CDR3 sequence is CAISAQGALNTEAFF. CDR3 coding DNA: TGTGCCATCAGTGCGCAGGGGGCCCTGAACACTGAAGCTTTCTTT.

The CDR3 bases are TGTGCCAGCAGTTACTCGCTGGAAATGAACACTGAAGCTTTCTTT. Residues: CASSYSLEMNTEAFF. V and J are TRBV6-6 and TRBJ1-1; D is unresolved. V dropped 0 bases and J dropped 0 bases, with 8 bases sitting between them. This CDR3 has 15 residues. CDR1 is MNHNY and CDR2 is SVGAGI in the germline V gene (reference sequence).

This sequence joins TRBV5-1 and TRBJ1-6, with D possibly matching TRBD1 (5 bases). Trimming removed 5 bases at V and 6 bases at J, with 15 bases between. The CDR3 contains 15 residues. Germline values: CDR1 SGHRS, CDR2 YFSETQ. Here the CDR3 reads CASRKVGEGNSPLHF. In DNA, the CDR3 is TGCGCCAGCAGGAAGGTGGGGGAAGGTAATTCACCCCTCCACTTT.

The J gene is TRBJ2-2, the V gene TRBV6-5; the D gene is possibly TRBD1 (6 bases). Trimming took 0 bases from V and 3 from J, leaving 14 bases between them. Germline CDR1 MNHEY, CDR2 SVGAGI. The CDR3 runs 17 residues. The CDR3 is CASSYSRGTTHTGELFF. DNA for the CDR3: TGTGCCAGCAGTTACTCTAGGGGGACAACACACACCGGGGAGCTGTTTTTT.

In its sample, this clonotype was seen a few times. Here the CDR3 reads CASSYTGKSNQPQHF. CDR3 bases: TGTGCCAGCAGTTACACGGGGAAGAGCAATCAGCCCCAGCATTTT. This chain joins TRBV6-5 and TRBJ1-5; D not resolved. In germline, CDR1 is MNHEY, CDR2 SVGAGI. This CDR3 comprises 15 residues. Trimming removed 2 bases from V and 1 base from J, with 9 bases in between.

J is TRBJ2-5 and V is TRBV7-9, with a tentative D call TRBD1 (5 bases). The V end lost 5 bases, the J end lost 0 bases, and 10 bases lay between the germline ends. The CDR3 length is 14 residues. Germline CDR1 is SEHNR and CDR2 is FQNEAQ (reference sequence). CDR3 region: CASSQGSYQETQYF. The CDR3 DNA reads as TGTGCCAGCAGCCAGGGCTCGTACCAAGAGACCCAGTACTTC.

The chain uses TRBV12-3 or TRBV12-4 and TRBJ1-5; a weak D match, TRBD1 (5 bases). The CDR3 loop spans 14 amino acids. The germline V and J ends were trimmed by 3 bases and 4 bases, with 10 bases remaining between them. The DNA for the CDR3 is TGTGCCAGCAGTTTTTTGGGGGGTAATCAGCCCCAGCATTTT. Translated, it gives CASSFLGGNQPQHF.

The V and J genes are TRBV18 and TRBJ2-5, with TRBD2 identical over 10 bases. This CDR3 region has 16 residues. V was clipped by 2 bases and J by 2 bases; unmatched bases: 5. Germline-derived CDR1 and CDR2 are KGHSH and LQKENI. The CDR3 reads CASSPGTSGAQETQYF. The CDR3 nucleotides read TGTGCCAGCTCACCAGGCACTAGCGGGGCACAAGAGACCCAGTACTTC.

This clonotype was observed at least ten times. This chain links TRBV5-1 with TRBJ1-5, with TRBD1 matching over 7 bases. The J segment lost 6 bases and the V segment lost 0 bases, leaving 0 bases of the junction unmatched. Per the germline V gene, CDR1 is SGHRS and CDR2 is YFSETQ. There are 13 residues in the CDR3. As DNA, the CDR3 is TGCGCCAGCAGCTTGGAGGGGGCTCAGCCCCAGCATTTT. It yields the protein CASSLEGAQPQHF.